This T cell receptor (beta chain) was retrieved from a study of T cells in Graves' hyperthyroidism and ophthalmopathy. Amplification targeted TCR beta CDR3 regions from RNA transcripts. RT-PCR in the first round (using the HTBI primer set) targeted the TCR CDR3. Using its own MiXCR run on the multiplex PCR reads, TCRdb lists one record per CDR3 protein. Of around 450,000 distinct CDR3 sequences listed, more than 15% are singletons. This clonotype was seen ten or more times. The patients, who ranged from 18 to 65 in age, presented with newly diagnosed hyperthyroidism lasting under 2 months. Extraction of PBMCs used about 9.2 ml of fresh peripheral blood. The CDR3 sequence is 12 residues long. V shed 7 bases, J shed 4 bases, and the junction held 4 bases outside the gene matches. Germline V lookup: CDR1 MNHNS, CDR2 SASEGT.

Sequencing input: blood. This sequence originates from a young woman with Graves' hyperthyroidism. The chain carries TRBV6-1 and TRBJ2-7; 7 bases line up with TRBD1. The CDR3: CASKSTGYEQYF. The CDR3 region has the DNA TGTGCCAGCAAATCGACAGGGTACGAGCAGTACTTC.